This T cell receptor beta chain was recorded in a study of T cell repertoires in cytomegalovirus infection. Findings of the study overall: Using cumulative public TCR beta family frequency, the authors identified those who carried CMV together with the relevant HLA.

In germline, CDR1 is MNHEY, CDR2 SMNVEV (reference sequence). V lost 2 bases, J lost 6 bases, and 13 bases lay in between. There are 14 residues in the CDR3. Details on this clonotype: Antigen: not known.

TCRdb reprocessed the reads with MiXCR, giving one entry per CDR3 protein. The table includes fewer than 850,000 distinct CDR3 sequences, almost 30% detected once. The sample in question was cultured CD8+ T cells from PBMCs, obtained from culture after CMV antigen stimulation. The sequence came from a human donor in good health (CMV status not recorded). Some clones in this sample may be carry-over from other donors' samples. V is TRBV27 and J is TRBJ1-1; the D gene is possibly TRBD1 (5 bases). The CDR3 region has the DNA TGTGCCAGCAGTTTAGGGTCAGGGATTGCTGAAGCTTTCTTT. This gives the protein CASSLGSGIAEAFF.